Shown below are 19 T cell receptor beta chains from a single sample sequenced in a study of T cells in Graves' hyperthyroidism and ophthalmopathy. Amplification of TCR beta CDR3 regions was performed using RNA transcripts as template. The primer set for the first-round RT-PCR of the TCR CDR3 was HTBI. Each CDR3 protein is one row after TCRdb ran MiXCR on the multiplex PCR reads. The table lists hundreds of thousands of distinct CDR3 sequences, about 14% of them singletons, with roughly a tenth in the top ten. Source material: blood. The receptors shown here come from a woman aged 18-29 years with Graves' hyperthyroidism.

This clonotype was counted ten times or more. The V and J genes are TRBV20-1 and TRBJ1-2, with D maybe TRBD1 (5 bases). Trimming stripped 3 bases from V and 2 bases from J, with 13 bases between. The CDR3 length is 14 residues. Per germline, CDR1 DFQATT and CDR2 SNEGSKA (reference sequence). The CDR3 nucleotides are TGCAGTGCTAGTACTCGGCAGGGCAACTATGGCTACACCTTC. Amino acid sequence: CSASTRQGNYGYTF.

This clonotype has more than one count but fewer than ten. The chain recombines TRBV20-1 with TRBJ1-5; D is possibly TRBD1 (6 bases). V lost 6 bases, J lost 6 bases, and 15 bases lay in between. Germline V CDR1 and CDR2: DFQATT, SNEGSKA (reference sequence). CDR3 length: 13 amino acids. In DNA, the CDR3 is TGCAGTGCCGGGGGGGGGGGGGCTCAGCCCCAGCATTTT. Amino acids: CSAGGGGAQPQHF.

This clonotype occurred many times. The chain joins TRBV2 to TRBJ1-5; D gene unclear. The CDR3 length is 15 residues. From germline, CDR1 is SNHLY and CDR2 FYNNEI. Trimming stripped 0 bases from V and 6 bases from J, with 12 bases between. The DNA for the CDR3 is TGTGCCAGCAGTGAAGCTTACGGGGTTGGTCAGCCCCAGCATTTT. It encodes CASSEAYGVGQPQHF.

The table lists this clonotype with many counts. This sequence joins TRBV11-3 and TRBJ2-1, with TRBD1 as a possible D gene (6 bases). Germline V CDR1 and CDR2: SGHNT, YENEEA. V was trimmed by 3 bases and J by 9 bases, leaving 15 bases between them. This CDR3 region has 14 residues. The CDR3 bases are TGTGCCAGCAGCTTCGGATACAGGGAGAGTGAGCAGTTCTTC. Amino acid sequence: CASSFGYRESEQFF.

The chain joins TRBV10-3 to TRBJ2-7; tentative D call: TRBD1 (5 bases). Germline lookup yields CDR1 ENHRY and CDR2 SYGVKD. V lost 11 bases and J lost 4, with 15 bases in between. The CDR3 sequence is 12 residues long. CDR3 coding DNA: TGTGCCGCCGGGTTTTCAGGGTACGAGCAGTACTTC. Its translation: CAAGFSGYEQYF.

The table lists this clonotype with many counts. V and J are TRBV6-1 and TRBJ1-1, with D possibly TRBD1 on 5 matching bases. The CDR3 runs to 14 residues. Per the germline V gene, CDR1 is MNHNS and CDR2 is SASEGT. V was trimmed by 6 bases and J by 1 base, leaving 12 bases between them. CDR3: CASRRQGSNTEAFF. CDR3 DNA sequence: TGTGCCAGCAGAAGGCAGGGCTCGAACACTGAAGCTTTCTTT.

The rearrangement uses TRBV28 and TRBJ2-5; D might be TRBD2 (6 bases). CDR1 MDHEN and CDR2 SYDVKM come from the germline V gene. Between the trimmed V and J ends, which lost 3 bases and 0 bases, there was a span of 11 bases. The CDR3 is made up of 15 amino acids. Written as DNA, the CDR3 is TGTGCCAGCAGTTTCTTAGGGAGGTACCAAGAGACCCAGTACTTC. As protein: CASSFLGRYQETQYF.

V and J are TRBV7-9 and TRBJ1-5; 7 bases fit TRBD1. V shed 1 base, J shed 5 bases, and the junction held 11 bases outside the gene matches. Germline assignment: CDR1 SEHNR and CDR2 FQNEAQ (reference sequence). The CDR3 loop spans 17 amino acids. CDR3 amino acids: CASSLEGRGTAYQPQHF. The DNA of the CDR3 is TGTGCCAGCAGCTTAGAAGGCCGTGGGACAGCATATCAGCCCCAGCATTTT.

This clonotype has a handful of counts. J is TRBJ2-1 and V is TRBV10-3; 7 bases line up with TRBD2. This CDR3 contains 15 residues. CDR1 is ENHRY and CDR2 is SYGVKD in the germline V gene. Unmatched junction bases numbered 1, after V lost 2 bases and J lost 0 bases. CDR3 region: CAISERGDSYNEQFF. For the CDR3, the DNA is TGTGCCATCAGTGAGCGGGGGGACTCCTACAATGAGCAGTTCTTC.

This clonotype has at least ten counts. This chain connects TRBV20-1 to TRBJ1-3; D gene unclear. The CDR3 sequence is 16 residues long. Germline V gene data show CDR1 as DFQATT and CDR2 as SNEGSKA (reference sequence). V was cut by 5 bases and J by 3 bases, with 20 bases left in between. CDR3 sequence: CSASSPDGNHGNTIYF. DNA of the CDR3: TGCAGTGCTTCCTCTCCTGACGGCAACCATGGAAACACCATATATTTT.

In its sample, this clonotype was seen a few times. The rearrangement uses TRBV3-1 and TRBJ2-3, with D perhaps assigned TRBD1 or TRBD2 (5 bases each). The CDR3 is made up of 14 amino acids. The germline V and J ends were trimmed by 3 bases and 6 bases, with 13 bases remaining between them. Germline V lookup: CDR1 LGHDT, CDR2 YNNKEL (reference sequence). The CDR3 bases are TGTGCCAGCAGCCATCCAGGGTCGGGGGATACGCAGTATTTT. Its protein is CASSHPGSGDTQYF.

The V call is TRBV13, the J call TRBJ2-7, with a weak D call TRBD2 (5 bases). V was pared by 2 bases and J by 4 bases, with 12 bases between. There are 14 residues in the CDR3. Germline values: CDR1 PRHDT, CDR2 FYEKMQ (reference sequence). The CDR3 protein is CASSLYDSGYEQYF. CDR3 DNA: TGTGCCAGCAGCTTATACGATTCGGGATACGAGCAGTACTTC.

This clonotype was counted at least ten times. The V call is TRBV6-1, the J call TRBJ2-7, with 7 bases that match TRBD1. CDR3 length equals 14 residues. Losses at the gene ends were 7 bases for V and 2 bases for J; bases not matched to a gene: 8. Germline lookup yields CDR1 MNHNS and CDR2 SASEGT. CDR3 amino acids: CASTPDRAPYEQYF. CDR3 DNA sequence: TGTGCCAGCACTCCCGACAGGGCCCCCTACGAGCAGTACTTC.

V gene TRBV27 combines with J gene TRBJ1-3; no reliable D call. Trimming cost V 5 bases and J 2 bases, with 7 bases left between them. The CDR3 is 13 amino acids. The germline V gene encodes CDR1 MNHEY and CDR2 SMNVEV (reference sequence). The CDR3 sequence: CASSPLPGNTIYF. The CDR3 region has the DNA TGTGCCAGCAGTCCCCTTCCTGGAAACACCATATATTTT.

This clonotype has ten or more counts. V is TRBV6-2 or TRBV6-3 and J is TRBJ2-7; no clear D gene. Per the germline V gene, CDR1 is MNHEY and CDR2 is SVGEGT. The germline V and J ends were trimmed by 7 bases and 2 bases, with 18 bases remaining between them. This CDR3 contains 15 residues. The CDR3 protein is CASTPTGRVPYEQYF. The CDR3 DNA sequence: TGTGCCAGCACCCCCACCGGAAGGGTTCCCTACGAGCAGTACTTC.

The sample holds a few counts of this clonotype. The DNA of the CDR3 is TGTGCCAGCAGTGCAGGGCGCTATGGCTACACCTTC. Translated, it gives CASSAGRYGYTF. The chain has TRBV6-1 and TRBJ1-2; D is possibly TRBD1 (5 bases). The germline V gene has CDR1 MNHNS and CDR2 SASEGT. The CDR3 covers 12 residues. The V end lost 4 bases, the J end lost 4 bases, and 7 bases lay between the germline ends.

The V and J genes are TRBV10-3 and TRBJ2-3, with D perhaps matching TRBD2 (5 bases). The CDR3 has 15 residues. The V end was cut by 0 bases, the J end by 7 bases, with 14 bases between. CDR1 and CDR2 (germline): ENHRY, SYGVKD. The CDR3 reads CAISESLTGSNTQYF. CDR3 bases: TGTGCCATCAGTGAGTCCCTCACGGGGAGCAATACGCAGTATTTT.

This clonotype was counted only a few times. This chain connects TRBV20-1 to TRBJ2-5, with 12 bases fitting TRBD2. CDR1 is DFQATT and CDR2 is SNEGSKA in the germline V gene (reference sequence). The ends lost 1 base at V and 3 bases at J; junction bases unmatched: 3. The CDR3 consists of 15 residues. The CDR3 loop reads CSARAASGREETQYF. Written as DNA, the CDR3 is TGCAGTGCTAGAGCGGCTAGCGGGAGGGAAGAGACCCAGTACTTC.

This clonotype was counted at least ten times. This chain uses TRBV7-3 with TRBJ2-2, with 9 bases that match TRBD2. This CDR3 spans 15 amino acids. Germline lookup yields CDR1 SGHTA and CDR2 FQGTGA. With V trimmed by 5 bases and J by 1 base, 2 bases remained unmatched. CDR3 sequence reads: CASSLSGGNTGELFF. The CDR3 DNA reads TGTGCCAGCAGCCTTAGCGGGGGGAACACCGGGGAGCTGTTTTTT.